The rows below give T cell receptor beta chains drawn from one sample of a study of cytomegalovirus exposure and HLA in healthy donors. Using immunoSEQ multiplex PCR, the repertoire was profiled, and TCRdb retains in-frame clones only, with some absent. This sample yields fewer than 85,000 clones, of which approximately 75% are seen a single time; over 10% belongs to the top ten. Sequencing was performed on PBMCs. The receptors were gathered from a woman between 35 and 50 years old in good health and CMV-seropositive. CDR3s leave out the opening cysteine and the closing phenylalanine or tryptophan. Some rows mark clone size as missing; the rest say once, few, many or name a class of expanded clone.

V: TRBV5-1
size: -
J: TRBJ2-7
CDR3: ASSQDPWGHDSYEQY

V: TRBV2
size: -
J: TRBJ1-1
CDR3: ASNVGTEAF

V: TRBV2
size: -
J: TRBJ1-5
CDR3: ASSDRGPDQPQH

V: TRBV10-3
size: -
J: TRBJ2-7
CDR3: AISGGVHEQY

V: TRBV18
size: -
J: TRBJ1-6
CDR3: ASSEEGQGNSPLH

V: TRBV7-8
size: -
J: TRBJ1-1
CDR3: ASSSGHYTEAF

V: TRBV30
size: -
J: TRBJ1-6
CDR3: AWKGTGRSPLH

V: TRBV4-2
size: -
J: TRBJ2-5
CDR3: ASSLTGTGAGQETQY

V: TRBV5-4
size: -
J: TRBJ1-2
CDR3: ASSPGSRNYGYT

V: TRBV27
size: -
J: TRBJ2-6
CDR3: ASSRTLGSSSGANVLT

V: TRBV5-4
size: once
J: TRBJ2-1
CDR3: ASRETSGGPYNEQF

V: TRBV11-1
size: -
J: TRBJ1-2
CDR3: AIRTGGYGYT

V: TRBV6-1
size: -
J: TRBJ1-3
CDR3: ASKAVQDTIY

V: TRBV7-9
size: -
J: TRBJ2-7
CDR3: ASSLGAGFQD

V: TRBV7-8
size: -
J: TRBJ1-2
CDR3: ASSPPFKRYT

V: TRBV5-1
size: -
J: TRBJ1-1
CDR3: ASSTQGEGLEAF

V: TRBV10-2
size: -
J: TRBJ2-5
CDR3: ASRPLAGRSLLETQY

V: TRBV23-1
size: -
J: TRBJ1-6
CDR3: ASRKVLLPGYSPLH

V: TRBV5-6
size: -
J: TRBJ1-1
CDR3: ASSFGDRENTEAF

V: TRBV4-1
size: few
J: TRBJ2-3
CDR3: ASSRGGLAGGGADTQY

V: TRBV15
size: -
J: TRBJ1-5
CDR3: ATSRGRGGARNQPQH

V: TRBV27
size: -
J: TRBJ2-1
CDR3: ASSTTSGGPRVEL

V: TRBV5-1
size: -
J: TRBJ2-1
CDR3: ASSFTQRGNLYNEQF

V: TRBV11-3
size: few
J: -
CDR3: ASSGGGAGAYEQY

V: TRBV7-9
size: few
J: TRBJ2-5
CDR3: ASSLARETQY

V: TRBV5-1
size: -
J: TRBJ2-6
CDR3: ASSSLSGGPSGANVLT

V: TRBV5-1
size: -
J: TRBJ1-2
CDR3: ASSLDMQGTQLSNYGYT

V: TRBV2
size: medium-sized
J: TRBJ2-5
CDR3: ASSPLTSGGETQY

V: TRBV7-3
size: -
J: TRBJ1-1
CDR3: ASSLDNRAGEAF

V: TRBV19
size: -
J: TRBJ1-1
CDR3: ASSPKTQGSEAF

V: TRBV5-4
size: -
J: TRBJ1-2
CDR3: ASSPSRGGGGYT

V: TRBV6-5
size: few
J: TRBJ1-1
CDR3: ASRGQLNTEAF

V: TRBV7-2
size: -
J: TRBJ2-7
CDR3: ASSFQSGDYEQY

V: TRBV5-1
size: -
J: TRBJ1-1
CDR3: ASRLAGDVTEAF

V: TRBV5-1
size: -
J: TRBJ2-1
CDR3: ASRLAGGSEQF

V: TRBV11-2
size: -
J: TRBJ2-7
CDR3: ASRAWRTYEQY

V: TRBV7-9
size: -
J: TRBJ1-3
CDR3: ASSWLGVSGNTIY

V: TRBV25-1
size: -
J: -
CDR3: AIPGQRISYEQY

V: TRBV7-9
size: few
J: TRBJ2-5
CDR3: ASSLGGVGETQY

V: TRBV7-9
size: -
J: TRBJ2-2
CDR3: ASSEPRGGRTGELF

V: TRBV10-2
size: many
J: TRBJ2-3
CDR3: ASSIGLVSDTQY

V: TRBV18
size: few
J: TRBJ2-7
CDR3: ASSPASGGLAGEQY

V: TRBV4-1
size: few
J: TRBJ2-2
CDR3: ASSQVVRSGGVSGELF

V: TRBV4-2
size: once
J: TRBJ2-2
CDR3: ASSQDRAEAGELF

V: TRBV6-6
size: -
J: TRBJ2-7
CDR3: ASSYSRGNHEQY

V: TRBV2
size: -
J: TRBJ1-5
CDR3: ASSGEGARNQPQH

V: TRBV5-1
size: -
J: TRBJ1-2
CDR3: ASSYPGVEGYT